The T cell receptor beta chain under discussion was sequenced for a study of T-cell memory formation after mild COVID-19. Study information: Most TCR clusters belonged to a single donor.

About this clonotype: Its target is unknown.

5'RACE, which relied on constant-segment primers, yielded TCR alpha and TCR beta cDNA libraries carrying sample barcodes and UMIs. TCRdb reprocessed the 5' RACE reads with MiXCR, giving one entry per CDR3 protein. The sample has 310,000 or so distinct CDR3 sequences, roughly 15% seen once. Study-wide findings and caveats: CD4+ bias marked clones expanding day 15 to 37, unlike balanced contracting clones.

This clonotype was obtained from a man aged 18 to 35 who had mild COVID-19 (a few samples of this study predate the infection). Cell type and time point are not known. The sequencing sample was made of PBMCs or a T cell subset sorted from them (not recorded which).

CDR3 protein: CASSGRGAPGANVLTF. In nucleotides, the CDR3 is TGTGCCAGCAGCGGACGGGGGGCGCCCGGGGCCAACGTCCTGACTTTC. This chain links TRBV7-8 with TRBJ2-6; possible D gene TRBD2, 7 bases. The CDR3 covers 16 residues. The germline CDR1 and CDR2 sequences are SGHVS and FQNEAQ. V was cut by 5 bases and J by 4 bases, with 15 bases left in between. The variable domain in full, with the rest retrieved from reference TRBV7-8 and TRBJ2-6, is GAGVSQSPRYKVAKRGQDVALRCDPISGHVSLFWYQQALGQGPEFLTYFQNEAQLDKSGLPSDRFFAERPEGSVSTLKIQRTQQEDSAVYLCASSGRGAPGANVLTFGAGSRLTVL.